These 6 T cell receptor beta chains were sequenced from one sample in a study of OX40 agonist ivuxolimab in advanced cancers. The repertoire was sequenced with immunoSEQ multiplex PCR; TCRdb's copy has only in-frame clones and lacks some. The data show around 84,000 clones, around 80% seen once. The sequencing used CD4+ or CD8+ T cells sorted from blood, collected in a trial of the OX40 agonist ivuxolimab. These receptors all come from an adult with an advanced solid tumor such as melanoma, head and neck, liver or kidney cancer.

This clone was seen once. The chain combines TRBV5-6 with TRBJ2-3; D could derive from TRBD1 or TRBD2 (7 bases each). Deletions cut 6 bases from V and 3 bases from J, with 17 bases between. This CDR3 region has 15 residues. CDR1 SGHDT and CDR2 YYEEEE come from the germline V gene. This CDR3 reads CASTLLQGGTDTQYF. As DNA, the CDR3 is TGTGCCAGCACCCTGCTTCAGGGGGGGACAGATACGCAGTATTTT.

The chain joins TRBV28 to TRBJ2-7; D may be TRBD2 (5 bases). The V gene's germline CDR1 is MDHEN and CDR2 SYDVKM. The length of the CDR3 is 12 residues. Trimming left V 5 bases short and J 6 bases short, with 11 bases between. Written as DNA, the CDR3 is TGTGCCAGCAGTGCAACTAGGTTCGAGCAGTACTTC. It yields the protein CASSATRFEQYF.

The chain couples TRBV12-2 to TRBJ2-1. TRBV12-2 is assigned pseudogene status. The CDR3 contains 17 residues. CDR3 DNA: TGTGCAAGTCGCACCACCTCGGGCCGCGCTACCAACAATGAGCAGTTCTTC. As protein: CASRTTSGRATNNEQFF.

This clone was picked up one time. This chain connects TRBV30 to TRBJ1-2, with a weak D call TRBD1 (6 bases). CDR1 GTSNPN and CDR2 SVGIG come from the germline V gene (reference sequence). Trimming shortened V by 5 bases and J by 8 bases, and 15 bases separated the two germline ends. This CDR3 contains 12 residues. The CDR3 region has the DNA TGTGCCTGGCCGAACAGGGTGGACGGCTACACCTTC. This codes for CAWPNRVDGYTF.

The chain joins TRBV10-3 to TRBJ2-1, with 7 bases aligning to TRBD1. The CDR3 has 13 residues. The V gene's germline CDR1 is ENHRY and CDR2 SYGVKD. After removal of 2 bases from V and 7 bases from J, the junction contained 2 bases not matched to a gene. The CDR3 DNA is TGTGCCATCAGTGAGCCGACAGGGAATGAGCAGTTCTTC. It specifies CAISEPTGNEQFF.

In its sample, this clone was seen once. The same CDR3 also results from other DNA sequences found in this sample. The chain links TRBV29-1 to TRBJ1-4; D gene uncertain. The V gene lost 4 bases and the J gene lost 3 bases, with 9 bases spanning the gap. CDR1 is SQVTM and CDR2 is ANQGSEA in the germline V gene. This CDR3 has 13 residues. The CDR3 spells CSVVWGANEKLFF. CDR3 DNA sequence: TGCAGCGTTGTCTGGGGAGCTAATGAAAAACTGTTTTTT.